This entry concerns a single T cell receptor beta chain. The antigen is unknown. The source of the sample is a study of T cells in localized non-small cell lung cancer. General study points: It was uninvolved adjacent lung that showed the highest T cell clonality, exceeding tumor. Median detection of top 100 tumor clones in adjacent lung was approximately 50 clones.

TCRdb keeps only in-frame clones here, not all; method: immunoSEQ multiplex PCR. The table has 37,000 or so clones, over 75% seen once. The specimen comprised peripheral blood, sampled before any cancer treatment. The sequence derives from a woman aged 40-70 years with stage I lung adenocarcinoma.

The CDR3 region has the DNA TGTGCCAGCAGTTCTACGATGCGGTACGGTGCCTACGAGCAGTACTTC. Protein sequence: CASSSTMRYGAYEQYF. The gene calls are TRBV6-5 and TRBJ2-7; D gene ambiguous. Germline CDR1 reads MNHEY; CDR2 reads SVGAGI. V was clipped by 4 bases and J by 2 bases, with 18 bases between them. This CDR3 spans 16 amino acids.